Following are 14 T cell receptor beta chains from one sample sequenced in a study of T cell responses to AZD1222 COVID-19 vaccine. TCRdb's copy holds only in-frame clones and misses some; the assay was immunoSEQ multiplex PCR. The table lists 90,000 to 140,000 clones, 82% of them singletons. The source material was peripheral blood, sampled on day 0 of AZD1222 vaccination. The receptors derive from an adult in good health.

The gene calls are TRBV6-2 or TRBV6-3 and TRBJ2-7; D is unresolved. The CDR3 covers 14 residues. Germline-derived CDR1 and CDR2 are MNHEY and SVGEGT. With 0 bases removed from V and 5 bases from J, the gap between germline ends came to 11 bases. The CDR3 DNA reads as TGTGCCAGCAGTTACTCCGAAGGGATCGACGAGCAGTACTTC. Translation: CASSYSEGIDEQYF.

The chain carries TRBV28 and TRBJ1-2; tentatively, D is TRBD1 (5 bases). The ends were cut back, 7 bases at V and 4 bases at J, with 13 bases in the middle. Germline assignment: CDR1 MDHEN and CDR2 SYDVKM. This CDR3 comprises 13 residues. The CDR3 spells CASTTGGSYGYTF. DNA for the CDR3: TGTGCCAGCACCACGGGGGGGAGCTATGGCTACACCTTC.

This clone was seen a handful of times. This CDR3 is CASIDDGYSYEQYF. CDR3 nucleotides: TGTGCCAGCATCGATGACGGATACTCCTACGAGCAGTACTTC. The chain employs TRBV6-6 and TRBJ2-7; the D is unclear. Trimming cost V 7 bases and J 0 bases, with 13 bases left between them. CDR1 MNHNY and CDR2 SVGAGI come from the germline V gene (reference sequence). The CDR3 has 14 amino acids.

V and J are TRBV18 and TRBJ2-3; D call uncertain. This CDR3 region has 13 residues. Between the trimmed V and J ends, which lost 2 bases and 2 bases, there was a span of 5 bases. Per germline, CDR1 KGHSH and CDR2 LQKENI. For the CDR3, the DNA is TGTGCCAGCTCACCAGATTCCACAGATACGCAGTATTTT. Its protein is CASSPDSTDTQYF.

The chain recombines TRBV6-5 with TRBJ1-5; 7 positions agree with TRBD1. Germline assignment: CDR1 MNHEY and CDR2 SVGAGI. V dropped 6 bases and J dropped 6; count of bases not matched to a gene: 8. This CDR3 comprises 14 residues. CDR3 sequence: CASRETGSGQPQHF. As DNA, the CDR3 is TGTGCCAGCAGGGAGACAGGGTCGGGTCAGCCCCAGCATTTT.

V gene TRBV7-2 combines with J gene TRBJ2-7; a weak D match, TRBD2 (5 bases). Per germline, CDR1 SGHTA and CDR2 FQGNSA. V lost 2 bases to trimming and J lost 0 bases, with 8 bases between them. CDR3 length: 14 residues. The CDR3 loop is CASSLLAGSYEQYF. DNA of the CDR3: TGTGCCAGCAGCTTACTTGCGGGCTCCTACGAGCAGTACTTC. Supplemented by reference TRBV7-2 and TRBJ2-7, the full variable domain reads GAGVSQSPSNKVTEKGKDVELRCDPISGHTALYWYRQSLGQGLEFLIYFQGNSAPDKSGLPSDRFSAERTGGSVSTLTIQRTQQEDSAVYLCASSLLAGSYEQYFGPGTRLTVT.

The genes are TRBV4-3 and TRBJ2-7; D not resolved. Trimming stripped 0 bases from V and 6 bases from J, with 9 bases between. This CDR3 comprises 13 residues. Per germline, CDR1 LGHNA and CDR2 YSLEER. The CDR3 DNA reads as TGCGCCAGCAGCCAAGAGTTGGGGTTCGAGCAGTACTTC. It translates to CASSQELGFEQYF.

This clone was seen more than once but under ten times. V gene TRBV7-5 combines with J gene TRBJ2-7; TRBD1 reflects the table's D call only, with no check against the DNA. TRBV7-5 counts as a pseudogene. CDR3 length: 13 amino acids. In DNA form, the CDR3 reads TGTGCCACCCATCCACGGACAGATTACGAGCAGTACTTC. Protein: CATHPRTDYEQYF.

V is TRBV7-9 and J is TRBJ1-6; D uncertain. There are 16 residues in the CDR3. CDR1 SEHNR and CDR2 FQNEAQ come from the germline V gene (reference sequence). The V end was cut by 1 base, the J end by 6 bases, with 13 bases between. DNA for the CDR3: TGTGCCAGCAGCTTAGATCAAGTTGGCCCTAATTCACCCCTCCACTTT. It codes for CASSLDQVGPNSPLHF.

CDR3 region: CASSQGQGATDTQYF. CDR3 nucleotide sequence: TGCGCCAGCAGCCAAGGACAGGGCGCCACAGATACGCAGTATTTT. The V gene is TRBV5-1, the J gene TRBJ2-3; TRBD1 matches 8 bases. V was clipped by 4 bases and J by 2 bases; unmatched bases: 6. The CDR3 consists of 15 residues. Germline CDR1 reads SGHRS; CDR2 reads YFSETQ.

The chain links TRBV15 to TRBJ2-1, with 9 nucleotides matching TRBD1. This CDR3 is built from 13 residues. Germline CDR1 LNHNV, CDR2 YYDKDF (reference sequence). Trimming at V came to 8 bases and at J to 3 bases, leaving 2 bases not matched to a gene. CDR3 in DNA: TGTGCCACCGGACAGGGGTTCTACAATGAGCAGTTCTTC. The encoded protein is CATGQGFYNEQFF.

The gene calls are TRBV20-1 and TRBJ1-4, with no clear D. The CDR3 has 14 residues. V dropped 3 bases and J dropped 10 bases, with 18 bases sitting between them. The germline V gene has CDR1 DFQATT and CDR2 SNEGSKA (reference sequence). CDR3 in DNA: TGCAGTGCTAGTGGACGGAGGCTACTCGGAAAACTGTTTTTT. Protein sequence: CSASGRRLLGKLFF.

The rearrangement joins TRBV27 to TRBJ2-1; D remains unclear. The V gene lost 5 bases and the J gene lost 0 bases, with 11 bases spanning the gap. The CDR3 length is 15 residues. Germline V gene data show CDR1 as MNHEY and CDR2 as SMNVEV (reference sequence). CDR3 loop: CASSPLGSSYNEQFF. In nucleotides, the CDR3 is TGTGCCAGCAGTCCTCTAGGAAGCTCCTACAATGAGCAGTTCTTC.

The gene calls are TRBV11-2 and TRBJ2-1; no firm D call. V was shortened by 1 base and J by 2 bases, with 15 bases between the two germline ends. This CDR3 comprises 17 residues. Per the germline V gene, CDR1 is SGHAT and CDR2 is FQNNGV. In DNA, the CDR3 is TGTGCCAGCAGCTTAGGGGCTCACTCGACTGCCTACAATGAGCAGTTCTTC. Translated: CASSLGAHSTAYNEQFF.